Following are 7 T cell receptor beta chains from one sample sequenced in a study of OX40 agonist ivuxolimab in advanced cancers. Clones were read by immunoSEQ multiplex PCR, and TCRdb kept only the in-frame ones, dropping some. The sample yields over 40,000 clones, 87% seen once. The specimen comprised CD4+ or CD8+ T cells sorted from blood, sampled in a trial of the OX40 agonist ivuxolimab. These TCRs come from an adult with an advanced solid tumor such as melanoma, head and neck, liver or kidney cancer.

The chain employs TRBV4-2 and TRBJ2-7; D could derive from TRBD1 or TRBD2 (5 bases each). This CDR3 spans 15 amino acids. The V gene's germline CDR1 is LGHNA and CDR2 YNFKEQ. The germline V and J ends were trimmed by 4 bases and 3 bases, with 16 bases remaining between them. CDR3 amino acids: CASSPWGKNSYEQYF. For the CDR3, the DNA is TGTGCCAGCAGCCCATGGGGGAAAAATAGCTACGAGCAGTACTTC.

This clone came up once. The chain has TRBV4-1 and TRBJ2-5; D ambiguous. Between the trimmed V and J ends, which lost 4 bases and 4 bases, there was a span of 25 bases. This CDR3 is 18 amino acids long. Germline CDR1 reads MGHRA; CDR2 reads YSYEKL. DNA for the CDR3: TGCGCCAGCAGCCTTGGACCTCCACGCCGTTTGTCCGGAGAGACCCAGTACTTC. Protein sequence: CASSLGPPRRLSGETQYF.

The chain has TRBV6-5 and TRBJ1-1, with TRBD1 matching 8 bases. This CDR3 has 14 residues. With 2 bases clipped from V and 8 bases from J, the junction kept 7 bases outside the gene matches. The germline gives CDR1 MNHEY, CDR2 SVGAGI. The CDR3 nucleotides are TGTGCCAGCAGTTACATTGACAGGGGAGACGAAGCTTTCTTT. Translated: CASSYIDRGDEAFF.

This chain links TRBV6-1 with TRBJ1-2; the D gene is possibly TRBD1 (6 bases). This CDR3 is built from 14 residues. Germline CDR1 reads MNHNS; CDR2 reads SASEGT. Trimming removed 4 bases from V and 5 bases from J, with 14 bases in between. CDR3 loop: CASSVQGGTYGYTF. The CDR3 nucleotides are TGTGCCAGCAGTGTACAGGGCGGAACATATGGCTACACCTTC.

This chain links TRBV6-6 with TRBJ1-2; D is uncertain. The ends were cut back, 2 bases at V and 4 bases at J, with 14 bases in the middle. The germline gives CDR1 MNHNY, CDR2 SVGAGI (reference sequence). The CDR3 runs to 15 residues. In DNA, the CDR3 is TGTGCCAGCAGTTACGACGACGGGTACCGCTATGGCTACACCTTC. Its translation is CASSYDDGYRYGYTF.

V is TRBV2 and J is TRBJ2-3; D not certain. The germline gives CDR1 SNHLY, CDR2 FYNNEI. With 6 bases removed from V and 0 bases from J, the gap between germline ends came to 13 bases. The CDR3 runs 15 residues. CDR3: CASRGRISSTDTQYF. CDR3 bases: TGTGCCAGCAGAGGACGGATCTCTAGCACAGATACGCAGTATTTT.

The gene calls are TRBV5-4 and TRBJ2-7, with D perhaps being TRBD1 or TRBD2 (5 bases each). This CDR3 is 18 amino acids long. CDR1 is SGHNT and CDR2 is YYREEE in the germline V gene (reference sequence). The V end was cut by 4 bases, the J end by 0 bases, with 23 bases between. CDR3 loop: CASSQEKFRGVSSYEQYF. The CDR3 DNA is TGTGCCAGCAGCCAAGAAAAGTTTAGGGGAGTCAGCTCCTACGAGCAGTACTTC.